The T cell receptor beta chain described here comes from a study of untreated major depressive disorder. The study's findings and limits: Depressed patients' CD4+ T cells carried increased TRBV05-01 (Vbeta 5.1) usage versus control CD4+ T cells.

J lost 2 bases, V lost 1 base, and 9 bases had no gene match. From germline, CDR1 is SGHNT and CDR2 YYREEE (reference sequence). This CDR3 has 17 residues. About this clone itself: What it recognizes is unknown.

The donors were all European-descended. Magnetic negative selection enriched CD4+ T cells from thawed PBMCs. TCRdb keeps only in-frame clones here, not all; method: immunoSEQ multiplex PCR. The sample lists approximately 25,000 clones, roughly nine tenths occurring once. This chain links TRBV5-4 with TRBJ1-2; 9 positions match TRBD1. The sequenced sample consisted of CD4+ T cells from PBMCs. The TCR comes from a woman in her twenties or thirties with major depressive disorder. For the CDR3, the DNA is TGTGCCAGCAGCTTGTTCACAGGGGGCGGATTAAACTATGGCTACACCTTC. Its protein is CASSLFTGGGLNYGYTF.